The 5 T cell receptor beta chains in this list originate from one sample, sequenced in a study of cytotoxic CD8 clonotypes in ibrutinib-treated CLL. Assay: immunoSEQ multiplex PCR; the TCRdb copy retains only in-frame clones and omits some. The sample has a few hundred thousand clones; about 80% are singletons. Sample: PBMCs, taken before ibrutinib treatment. These receptors came from a human donor with chronic lymphocytic leukemia.

The rearrangement joins TRBV6-6 to TRBJ1-2, with TRBD1 as a possible D gene (6 bases). The CDR3 extends over 15 amino acids. Trimming removed 4 bases at V and 1 base at J, with 13 bases between. Germline values: CDR1 MNHNY, CDR2 SVGAGI (reference sequence). In DNA form, the CDR3 reads TGTGCCAGCAGTTCAACAGGGCGAGTTAACTATGGCTACACCTTC. Its protein is CASSSTGRVNYGYTF.

The V call is TRBV6-5, the J call TRBJ2-1; D gene unclear. V lost 7 bases and J 5 bases, leaving 6 bases between the germline ends. The CDR3 runs 11 residues. Germline CDR1 is MNHEY and CDR2 is SVGAGI. CDR3 in amino acids: CASNQNNEQFF. The CDR3 DNA is TGTGCCAGCAATCAGAACAATGAGCAGTTCTTC.

The chain is built from TRBV5-4 and TRBJ2-1, with 10 positions matching TRBD2. In germline, CDR1 is SGHNT, CDR2 YYREEE (reference sequence). There are 14 residues in the CDR3. The J segment lost 3 bases and the V segment lost 4 bases, leaving 1 base of the junction unmatched. The CDR3 here is CASSASGSYNEQFF. CDR3 sequence (DNA): TGTGCCAGCAGCGCTAGCGGGAGCTACAATGAGCAGTTCTTC.

This clone was recorded only once. The same CDR3 arises from other DNA sequences in this sample as well. This rearrangement joins TRBV7-2 to TRBJ2-7; D possibly corresponds to TRBD2 (5 bases). V lost 1 base and J 1 base, leaving 8 bases between the germline ends. Per germline, CDR1 SGHTA and CDR2 FQGNSA. CDR3 length equals 14 residues. CDR3 residues: CASSLDRDSYEQYF. The CDR3, as DNA: TGTGCCAGCAGCTTAGATCGGGATTCCTACGAGCAGTACTTC.

The chain employs TRBV4-3 and TRBJ2-1; D not certain. V lost 0 bases and J lost 4, with 10 bases in between. The CDR3 is made up of 15 amino acids. The germline CDR1 and CDR2 sequences are LGHNA and YSLEER. The CDR3 spells CASSQEGGSYNEQFF. CDR3 sequence (DNA): TGCGCCAGCAGCCAAGAGGGCGGCAGTTACAATGAGCAGTTCTTC.